A selection of T cell receptor beta chains follows, all from one sample in a study of blood T cell repertoires in COVID-19. Produced via immunoSEQ multiplex PCR; TCRdb's table is partial and in-frame only. The data show about 250,000 clones, with about 89% seen just once and approximately 1.5% held by the top ten. Sequencing used peripheral blood. The receptors shown here come from a woman aged 55 to 70 who had recovered from COVID-19. CDR3s include the opening cysteine and the closing phenylalanine or tryptophan. The order of the fields is D gene, V gene, clone size, J gene, CDR3 protein, CDR3 DNA. D genes are given only for firm matches. The size entry is marked missing in some rows and otherwise reads once, few, many or a size class.

>NA|TRBV7-8|few|TRBJ2-7
CASSLAGTSYEQYF
TGTGCCAGCAGCTTAGCAGGGACAAGTTACGAGCAGTACTTC
>TRBD1|TRBV10-3|many|TRBJ2-3
CAISPGQANTDTQYF
TGTGCCATCAGTCCGGGACAGGCAAACACAGATACGCAGTATTTT
>NA|TRBV7-8|NA|TRBJ1-4
CASSLGASQVLGGELFF
TGTGCCAGCAGCTTAGGGGCGTCACAGGTCCTAGGGGGGGAACTGTTTTTT
>NA|TRBV6-2/TRBV6-3|NA|TRBJ2-1
CASSYSTPLEQFF
TGTGCCAGCAGTTACTCGACTCCCTTAGAGCAGTTCTTC
>NA|TRBV6-4|NA|TRBJ2-7
CASSDGEGGEQYF
TGTGCCAGCAGTGACGGTGAGGGTGGCGAGCAGTACTTC
>NA|TRBV3-1/TRBV3-2|NA|TRBJ2-1
CASSPQAGRTDYNEQFF
TGTGCCAGCAGTCCCCAAGCTGGACGGACAGACTACAATGAGCAGTTCTTC
>TRBD1|TRBV28|NA|TRBJ2-7
CASRRDRFHEQYF
TGTGCCAGCAGAAGGGACAGGTTCCACGAGCAGTACTTC
>NA|TRBV9|once|TRBJ2-7
CASSEDNSYEQYF
TGTGCCAGCAGCGAGGACAATTCCTACGAGCAGTACTTC
>NA|TRBV11-2|NA|TRBJ2-2
CASSLAYGELFF
TGTGCCAGCAGCTTAGCGTACGGGGAGCTGTTTTTT
>NA|TRBV6-6|NA|TRBJ2-5
CASQRDNGRIETQYF
TGTGCCAGCCAACGGGACAACGGTAGGATAGAGACCCAGTACTTC
>TRBD2|TRBV15|once|TRBJ2-1
CATSSHSGGKQFF
TGTGCCACCAGCAGTCATAGCGGGGGAAAGCAGTTCTTC
>TRBD1|TRBV5-1|few|TRBJ1-2
CASSSYPGQEIYGYTF
TGCGCCAGCAGCTCCTACCCGGGACAGGAGATATATGGCTACACCTTC
>TRBD1|TRBV19|once|TRBJ2-7
CASSTGTGGYEQYF
TGTGCCAGTAGTACAGGGACAGGCGGCTACGAGCAGTACTTC
>NA|TRBV6-5|NA|TRBJ1-4
CASSYSRANEKLFF
TGTGCCAGCAGTTACTCAAGAGCGAATGAAAAACTGTTTTTT
>NA|TRBV7-8|NA|TRBJ2-7
CASSPIYSGIYEQYF
TGTGCCAGCAGCCCTATTTATTCGGGGATCTACGAGCAGTACTTC
>NA|TRBV28|NA|TRBJ2-2
CASRTQGFANTGELFF
TGTGCCAGCAGAACACAGGGTTTTGCGAACACCGGGGAGCTGTTTTTT
>TRBD2|TRBV5-1|NA|TRBJ2-2
CASIGGGNTGELFF
TGCGCCAGCATCGGGGGGGGCAACACCGGGGAGCTGTTTTTT
>NA|TRBV9|NA|TRBJ1-6
CASSPRGGSYSPLHF
TGTGCCAGCAGCCCCCGGGGGGGAAGCTATTCACCCCTCCACTTT
>TRBD1|TRBV28|NA|TRBJ2-1
CASRAYRDRRSYEQFF
TGTGCCAGCAGAGCCTACCGGGACAGGCGGTCGTATGAGCAGTTCTTC
>NA|TRBV2|NA|TRBJ2-3
CASSANRVTDTQYF
TGTGCCAGCAGTGCCAACAGGGTCACAGATACGCAGTATTTT
>TRBD2|TRBV29-1|NA|TRBJ2-7
CSARGGLTSYEQYF
TGCAGCGCGCGGGGGGGGTTAACTTCCTACGAGCAGTACTTC
>TRBD1|TRBV18|NA|TRBJ2-6
CASSPDRAGANVLTF
TGTGCCAGCTCACCCGACAGGGCAGGGGCCAACGTCCTGACTTTC
>TRBD1|TRBV27|NA|TRBJ2-7
CASSPHSTGGPIYEQYF
TGTGCCAGCAGTCCACACTCGACAGGGGGCCCTATCTACGAGCAGTACTTC
>NA|TRBV3-1/TRBV3-2|NA|TRBJ1-1
CASSQEEEGSGEAFF
TGTGCCAGCAGCCAAGAAGAGGAGGGTAGCGGTGAAGCTTTCTTT
>TRBD1|TRBV5-1|NA|TRBJ1-1
CASSSGTGIMNTEAFF
TGCGCCAGCAGCTCCGGGACAGGGATCATGAACACTGAAGCTTTCTTT
>TRBD2|TRBV11-2|NA|TRBJ2-3
CASSLLAGGRTDTQYF
TGTGCCAGCAGCTTACTAGCGGGGGGGCGCACAGATACGCAGTATTTT
>NA|TRBV6-5|NA|TRBJ1-1
CASSYNRQNTEAFF
TGTGCCAGCAGTTACAATCGACAGAACACTGAAGCTTTCTTT
>NA|TRBV7-9|NA|TRBJ1-2
CASSLGQGYGYTF
TGTGCCAGCAGCTTAGGGCAGGGTTATGGCTACACCTTC
>TRBD1|TRBV3-1/TRBV3-2|NA|TRBJ1-2
CASSQWDRNYGYTF
TGTGCCAGCAGCCAATGGGACAGGAACTATGGCTACACCTTC
>TRBD1|TRBV7-9|NA|TRBJ1-5
CASSRGQGPQHF
TGTGCCAGCAGCCGCGGACAGGGGCCCCAGCATTTT
>TRBD1|TRBV10-3|NA|TRBJ2-5
CAARTGGQQETQYF
TGTGCCGCCCGGACAGGGGGCCAACAAGAGACCCAGTACTTC
>TRBD1|TRBV7-8|NA|TRBJ1-6
CASSTDRDNSPLHF
TGTGCCAGCAGTACCGACAGGGACAATTCACCCCTCCACTTT
>TRBD2|TRBV5-4|once|TRBJ2-1
CASSTLAGGEDNEQFF
TGTGCCAGCAGTACTTTAGCGGGGGGCGAGGACAATGAGCAGTTCTTC
>NA|TRBV12-3/TRBV12-4|NA|TRBJ2-7
CASSPQVSYEQYF
TGTGCCAGCAGCCCACAGGTGTCCTACGAGCAGTACTTC
>NA|TRBV11-2|NA|TRBJ2-7
CASSLSRGISYEQYF
TGTGCCAGCAGCTTATCTCGGGGAATCTCCTACGAGCAGTACTTC
>NA|TRBV18|NA|TRBJ2-3
CASSPPRGGTSTDTQYF
TGTGCCAGCTCCCCCCCCCGGGGCGGGACTAGCACAGATACGCAGTATTTT
>TRBD2|TRBV19|NA|TRBJ2-1
CASRLTSGSAMQFF
TGTGCCAGTAGACTGACTAGCGGGTCGGCGATGCAGTTCTTC
>TRBD1|TRBV14|NA|TRBJ1-1
CASSQNHPGQGGEAFF
TGTGCCAGCAGCCAAAACCATCCGGGACAGGGAGGCGAAGCTTTCTTT
>TRBD2|TRBV27|once|TRBJ2-3
CGMGGSTDTQYF
TGCGGAATGGGGGGGAGCACAGATACGCAGTATTTT
>TRBD1|TRBV19|NA|TRBJ2-7
CASRNRGQGTYEQYF
TGTGCCAGTAGGAACAGGGGACAGGGGACCTACGAGCAGTACTTC
>NA|TRBV10-3|once|TRBJ2-3
CAILGADTQYF
TGTGCCATCCTTGGAGCGGATACGCAGTATTTT